The 29 T cell receptor beta chains given below trace back to one sample, sequenced in a study of blood T cell repertoires in COVID-19. Data came from immunoSEQ multiplex PCR; TCRdb stores just in-frame clones and leaves some out. The sample gives under 500,000 clones, around 89% of which show up once; 4% to 5.5% is in the top ten. The specimen sequenced was peripheral blood. All receptors come from a woman aged 25 to 39 with acute or convalescent COVID-19.

V usage is TRBV6-1 and J usage is TRBJ2-1; TRBD2 matches at 9 bases. Losses at the gene ends were 3 bases for V and 0 bases for J; bases not matched to a gene: 0. The CDR3 totals 15 residues. Germline values: CDR1 MNHNS, CDR2 SASEGT. CDR3 coding DNA: TGTGCCAGCAGTGAGCGGGGGGGCTCCTACAATGAGCAGTTCTTC. Protein: CASSERGGSYNEQFF.

The chain employs TRBV27 and TRBJ2-7; D is perhaps TRBD1 (6 bases). The V and J ends lost 5 bases and 1 base respectively, with 15 bases between them. The CDR3 covers 15 residues. In germline, CDR1 is MNHEY, CDR2 SMNVEV (reference sequence). CDR3 sequence: CASSPLGQLSYEQYF. CDR3 bases: TGTGCCAGCAGTCCACTCGGACAGCTTTCCTACGAGCAGTACTTC.

This clone has just one count. The J gene is TRBJ1-5, the V gene TRBV6-7; D is ambiguous. TRBV6-7 is marked as an open reading frame, function uncertain. This CDR3 has 15 amino acids. Deletions cut 3 bases from V and 7 bases from J, with 16 bases between. In DNA form, the CDR3 reads TGTGCCAGCAGTTATAGGAGCAGAGGGAAGCAGCCCCAGCATTTT. Its protein is CASSYRSRGKQPQHF.

The chain couples TRBV4-1 to TRBJ1-5, with TRBD1 identical over 8 bases. This CDR3 spans 15 amino acids. CDR1 MGHRA and CDR2 YSYEKL come from the germline V gene. The trim removed 4 bases at V and 2 bases at J, leaving 4 bases unmatched. CDR3: CASSLGTGRNQPQHF. Written as DNA, the CDR3 is TGCGCCAGCAGCCTCGGGACAGGACGCAATCAGCCCCAGCATTTT.

The chain uses TRBV24-1 and TRBJ1-2; D is uncertain. CDR1 is KGHDR and CDR2 is SFDVKD in the germline V gene. V was trimmed by 9 bases and J by 6 bases, leaving 13 bases between them. The CDR3 runs 12 residues. CDR3 DNA sequence: TGTGCCACCCCGCCCCCACGGGATGGCTACACCTTC. Protein product: CATPPPRDGYTF.

The gene calls are TRBV9 and TRBJ1-3; D is unclear. V lost 0 bases, J lost 0 bases, and 13 bases lay in between. CDR3 length equals 17 residues. The germline V gene encodes CDR1 SGDLS and CDR2 YYNGEE. CDR3 in amino acids: CASSVGEGRSSGNTIYF. The DNA of the CDR3 is TGTGCCAGCAGCGTAGGGGAGGGCAGGAGCTCTGGAAACACCATATATTTT.

The chain employs TRBV7-3 and TRBJ2-3; 7 bases agree with TRBD2. The CDR3 contains 15 residues. With 5 bases clipped from V and 5 bases from J, the junction kept 10 bases outside the gene matches. Germline CDR1 SGHTA, CDR2 FQGTGA. The CDR3 loop reads CASSATGGPGDTQYF. The CDR3 DNA sequence: TGTGCCAGCAGCGCCACGGGGGGACCGGGAGATACGCAGTATTTT.

The rearrangement links TRBV7-2 to TRBJ2-1, with D unresolved. The V gene lost 1 base and the J gene lost 8 bases, with 9 bases spanning the gap. Germline CDR1 and CDR2: SGHTA and FQGNSA. The length of the CDR3 is 13 residues. CDR3 nucleotide sequence: TGTGCCAGCAGCTTAGGTCGTCGGTATGAGCAGTTCTTC. It specifies CASSLGRRYEQFF.

This rearrangement joins TRBV30 to TRBJ1-1, with D possibly matching TRBD1 (5 bases). The CDR3 spans 14 residues. V was trimmed by 2 bases and J by 6 bases, leaving 16 bases between them. Germline CDR1 GTSNPN, CDR2 SVGIG (reference sequence). CDR3: CAWSNGAGVAEAFF. The CDR3 nucleotides read TGTGCCTGGAGTAATGGGGCGGGAGTCGCTGAAGCTTTCTTT. Using reference TRBV30 and TRBJ1-1 for the parts outside the CDR3, the full variable domain is SQTIHQWPATLVQPVGSPLSLECTVEGTSNPNLYWYRQAAGRGLQLLFYSVGIGQISSEVPQNLSASRPQDRQFILSSKKLLLSDSGFYLCAWSNGAGVAEAFFGQGTRLTVV.

This clone was seen repeatedly, ten times or more. The J gene is TRBJ1-1, the V gene TRBV19; D perhaps matches TRBD1 (6 bases). CDR3 length equals 13 residues. The V gene lost 9 bases and the J gene lost 1 base, with 12 bases spanning the gap. Per the germline V gene, CDR1 is LNHDA and CDR2 is SQIVND (reference sequence). CDR3 nucleotide sequence: TGTGCCAGCCAACAGGGAGCGAACACTGAAGCTTTCTTT. It translates to CASQQGANTEAFF.

V gene TRBV5-1 combines with J gene TRBJ2-7, with 11 nucleotides matching TRBD1. Germline-derived CDR1 and CDR2 are SGHRS and YFSETQ. The CDR3 runs 14 residues. The V segment lost 6 bases and the J segment 4 bases; nucleotides outside the gene matches: 6. The CDR3 sequence: CASMPGQGGYEQYF. For the CDR3, the DNA is TGCGCCAGCATGCCGGGACAGGGGGGGTACGAGCAGTACTTC.

This sequence joins TRBV9 and TRBJ2-1; 9 bases align to TRBD2. The V and J ends lost 0 bases and 8 bases, in that order; junction bases with no gene match: 9. This CDR3 comprises 16 residues. The germline V gene encodes CDR1 SGDLS and CDR2 YYNGEE. The CDR3 loop reads CASSVGSGGFVDEQFF. CDR3 DNA sequence: TGTGCCAGCAGCGTAGGGAGCGGGGGGTTCGTCGATGAGCAGTTCTTC.

The rearrangement links TRBV7-8 to TRBJ2-7; 10 nucleotides align to TRBD1. The CDR3 loop spans 14 amino acids. J gave up 5 bases and V 1 base, and 2 bases lay outside the gene matches. The V gene's germline CDR1 is SGHVS and CDR2 FQNEAQ. The CDR3 coding sequence is TGTGCCAGCAGCTTAGAGACAGGGGGCAACGAGCAGTACTTC. As protein: CASSLETGGNEQYF.

The table lists this clone with a count of one. The chain has TRBV5-6 and TRBJ2-7; D is perhaps TRBD1 (6 bases). Trimming cost V 0 bases and J 6 bases, with 13 bases left between them. The CDR3 runs 14 residues. Germline V gives CDR1 SGHDT, CDR2 YYEEEE. The CDR3 DNA sequence: TGTGCCAGCAGCTTGGCCCAAGCAGGGGTCGAGCAGTACTTC. Encoded protein: CASSLAQAGVEQYF. The full variable domain, completed using reference TRBV5-6 and TRBJ2-7, is DAGVTQSPTHLIKTRGQQVTLRCSPKSGHDTVSWYQQALGQGPQFIFQYYEEEERQRGNFPDRFSGHQFPNYSSELNVNALLLGDSALYLCASSLAQAGVEQYFGPGTRLTVT.

V and J are TRBV27 and TRBJ1-2; 7 positions agree with TRBD1. Germline V gene lookup returns CDR1 MNHEY and CDR2 SMNVEV (reference sequence). Germline trimming cut 5 bases from V and 4 bases from J; bases unmatched to any gene: 10. The CDR3 length is 15 residues. This chain's CDR3 is CASSTERDRVYGYTF. In nucleotides, the CDR3 is TGTGCCAGCAGTACCGAAAGAGACAGGGTCTATGGCTACACCTTC.

The chain is built from TRBV4-2 and TRBJ2-1; 9 bases are shared with TRBD2. This CDR3 contains 15 residues. With V trimmed by 1 base and J by 8 bases, 6 bases remained unmatched. Germline values: CDR1 LGHNA, CDR2 YNFKEQ. The CDR3 DNA reads TGTGCCAGCAGCCAAGTAGCGGGGGTCGGCTATGAGCAGTTCTTC. This gives the protein CASSQVAGVGYEQFF.

CDR3 coding DNA: TGTGCCAGCAGCGCCCTCGACCAGGACAGGCCCATATACTTC. This sequence encodes CASSALDQDRPIYF. The chain carries TRBV9 and TRBJ2-7; TRBD1 aligns across 7 bases. CDR3 size: 14 residues. After removal of 3 bases from V and 13 bases from J, the junction contained 16 bases not matched to a gene. Germline V gene sequence: CDR1 SGDLS, CDR2 YYNGEE.

The rearrangement uses TRBV20-1 and TRBJ2-3, with TRBD2 matching over 9 bases. CDR1 DFQATT and CDR2 SNEGSKA come from the germline V gene (reference sequence). The CDR3 extends over 16 amino acids. V shed 3 bases, J shed 2 bases, and the junction held 9 bases outside the gene matches. The CDR3 DNA follows: TGCAGTGCTAGTATTAGCGGGGGTTCCTTCACAGATACGCAGTATTTT. It specifies CSASISGGSFTDTQYF.

The rearrangement links TRBV2 to TRBJ1-5; a possible D gene is TRBD1 (6 bases). CDR3 size: 14 residues. Per germline, CDR1 SNHLY and CDR2 FYNNEI. V lost 10 bases to trimming and J lost 0 bases, with 13 bases between them. CDR3 DNA: TGTGCCACAAAGAGGACAGATAGCAATCAGCCCCAGCATTTT. This codes for CATKRTDSNQPQHF.

J is TRBJ1-1 and V is TRBV13, with 11 bases aligning to TRBD1. The trim removed 5 bases at V and 4 bases at J, leaving 6 bases unmatched. Germline V lookup: CDR1 PRHDT, CDR2 FYEKMQ (reference sequence). The CDR3 runs to 15 residues. CDR3 in amino acids: CASSPDRGRSTEAFF. CDR3 sequence (DNA): TGTGCCAGCAGCCCGGACAGGGGGCGCAGCACTGAAGCTTTCTTT.

The chain is built from TRBV7-9 and TRBJ1-1, with 8 bases identical to TRBD1. V shed 5 bases and J 7 bases; nucleotides not matched to a gene: 9. Germline lookup yields CDR1 SEHNR and CDR2 FQNEAQ (reference sequence). The CDR3 runs to 14 residues. Written as DNA, the CDR3 is TGTGCCAGCAGCGCACGGACAGGGCCGGATGAAGCTTTCTTT. Residues: CASSARTGPDEAFF.

The chain uses TRBV12-3 or TRBV12-4 and TRBJ1-2, with D possibly matching TRBD1 (5 bases). V was shortened by 3 bases and J by 4 bases, with 9 bases between the two germline ends. The CDR3 is made up of 13 amino acids. The DNA of the CDR3 is TGTGCCAGCAGTTTTGGCAGGGCCTATGGCTACACCTTC. As protein: CASSFGRAYGYTF.

In DNA, the CDR3 is TGTGCCAGCAGTGAAGTTGGGGGGTGGTCGGGAGCAGATACGCAGTATTTT. Protein sequence: CASSEVGGWSGADTQYF. The chain employs TRBV6-1 and TRBJ2-3, with D perhaps matching TRBD2 (6 bases). This CDR3 contains 17 residues. V was clipped by 1 base and J by 4 bases, with 18 bases between them. The germline V gene encodes CDR1 MNHNS and CDR2 SASEGT.

The chain is built from TRBV15 and TRBJ1-5; perhaps TRBD1 as D (5 bases). Germline values: CDR1 LNHNV, CDR2 YYDKDF (reference sequence). This CDR3 spans 13 amino acids. V was shortened by 0 bases and J by 6 bases, with 6 bases between the two germline ends. For the CDR3, the DNA is TGTGCCACCAGCAGAGATCAGGGTCAGCCCCAGCATTTT. It encodes CATSRDQGQPQHF.

The chain carries TRBV12-5 and TRBJ1-3; 7 nucleotides match TRBD1. Germline CDR1 and CDR2: LGHNT and FRNRAP. This CDR3 has 16 residues. The junction had 8 bases not matched to a gene; V was cut back by 6 bases and J by 0 bases. CDR3 residues: CASGLQGPYSGNTIYF. Here the CDR3 DNA reads TGTGCTAGTGGCCTACAGGGGCCGTACTCTGGAAACACCATATATTTT.

CDR3 nucleotide sequence: TGTGCCAGCAGCGTTATAGCGGGGGAGGATCGTGAGCAGTTCTTC. Protein product: CASSVIAGEDREQFF. The rearrangement joins TRBV5-4 to TRBJ2-1; 9 bases match TRBD2. Unmatched junction bases numbered 11, after V lost 4 bases and J lost 9 bases. This CDR3 is 15 amino acids long. Germline V gene sequence: CDR1 SGHNT, CDR2 YYREEE (reference sequence).

V and J are TRBV4-1 and TRBJ2-2; weak D call: TRBD2 (7 bases). With 3 bases removed from V and 4 bases from J, the gap between germline ends came to 24 bases. CDR1 MGHRA and CDR2 YSYEKL come from the germline V gene. The CDR3 runs 19 residues. The CDR3 DNA reads as TGCGCCAGCAGCCACGTTAACTCGGGGGGCTCGGTGGGCACCGGGGAGCTGTTTTTT. Translating it yields CASSHVNSGGSVGTGELFF.

This sequence joins TRBV18 and TRBJ2-2, with D hard to call. This CDR3 has 14 amino acids. CDR1 is KGHSH, CDR2 LQKENI, per germline. V gave up 0 bases and J gave up 2 bases, with 4 bases separating them. The CDR3 protein is CASSPPYNTGELFF. For the CDR3, the DNA is TGTGCCAGCTCACCACCATATAACACCGGGGAGCTGTTTTTT. Based on the CDR3 plus reference TRBV18 and TRBJ2-2, the full variable domain is NAGVMQNPRHLVRRRGQEARLRCSPMKGHSHVYWYRQLPEEGLKFMVYLQKENIIDESGMPKERFSAEFPKEGPSILRIQQVVRGDSAAYFCASSPPYNTGELFFGEGSRLTVL.

In its sample, this clone was seen once. J is TRBJ2-7 and V is TRBV4-1, with D maybe TRBD1 (6 bases). Per germline, CDR1 MGHRA and CDR2 YSYEKL. V gave up 6 bases and J gave up 3 bases, with 9 bases separating them. This CDR3 has 12 amino acids. As DNA, the CDR3 is TGCGCCAGCAGGGACAGTAACTACGAGCAGTACTTC. This translates into CASRDSNYEQYF.